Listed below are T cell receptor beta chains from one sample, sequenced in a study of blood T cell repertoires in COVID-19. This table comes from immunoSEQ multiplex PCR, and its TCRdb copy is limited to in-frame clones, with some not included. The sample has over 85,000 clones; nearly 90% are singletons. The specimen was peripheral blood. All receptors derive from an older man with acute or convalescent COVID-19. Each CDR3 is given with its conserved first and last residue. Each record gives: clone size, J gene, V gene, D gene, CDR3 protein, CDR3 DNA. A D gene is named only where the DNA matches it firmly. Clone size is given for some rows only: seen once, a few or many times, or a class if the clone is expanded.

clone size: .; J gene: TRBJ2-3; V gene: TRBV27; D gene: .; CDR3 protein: CASSLSRGDTQYF; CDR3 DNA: TGTGCCAGCAGTTTATCAAGGGGAGATACGCAGTATTTT
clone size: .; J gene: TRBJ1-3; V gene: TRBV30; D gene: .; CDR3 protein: CAWSWLGASGNTIYF; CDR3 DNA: TGTGCCTGGAGTTGGTTGGGGGCCTCTGGAAACACCATATATTTT
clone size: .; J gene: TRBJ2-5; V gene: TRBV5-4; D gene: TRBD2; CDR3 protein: CASSLVAGGGETQYF; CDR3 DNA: TGTGCCAGCAGCTTGGTGGCGGGGGGCGGAGAGACCCAGTACTTC
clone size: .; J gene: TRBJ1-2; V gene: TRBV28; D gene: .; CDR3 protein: CASSLGQALGYTF; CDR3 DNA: TGTGCCAGCAGTTTGGGCCAGGCGCTTGGCTACACCTTC
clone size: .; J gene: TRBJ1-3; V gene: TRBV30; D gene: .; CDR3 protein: CAGQRGNTIYF; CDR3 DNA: TGTGCAGGACAGCGTGGAAACACCATATATTTT
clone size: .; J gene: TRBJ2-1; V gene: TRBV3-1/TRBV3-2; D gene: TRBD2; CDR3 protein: CASSPSRGGLKNEQFF; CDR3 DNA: TGTGCCAGCAGCCCGTCACGGGGGGGACTCAAGAATGAGCAGTTCTTC
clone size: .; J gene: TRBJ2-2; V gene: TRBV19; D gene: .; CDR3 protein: CASSGGQFVTGELFF; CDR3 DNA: TGTGCCAGTAGCGGGGGACAGTTTGTCACCGGGGAGCTGTTTTTT
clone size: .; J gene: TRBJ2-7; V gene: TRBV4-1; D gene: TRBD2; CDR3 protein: CASSQSWLAGYSYEQYF; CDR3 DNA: TGCGCCAGCAGCCAGAGTTGGCTAGCGGGTTATTCCTACGAGCAGTACTTC
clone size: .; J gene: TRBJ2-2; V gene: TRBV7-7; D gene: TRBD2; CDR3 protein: CASSRTSGGADTGELFF; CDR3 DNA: TGTGCTAGCAGCCGGACTAGCGGGGGGGCGGACACCGGGGAGCTGTTTTTT
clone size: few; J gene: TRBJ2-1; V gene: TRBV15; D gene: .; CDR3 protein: CATYPRVEQFF; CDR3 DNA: TGTGCCACTTACCCCAGGGTTGAGCAGTTCTTC
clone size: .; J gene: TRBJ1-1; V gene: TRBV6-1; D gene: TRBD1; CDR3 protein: CASSAGQGVMNTEAFF; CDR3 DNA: TGTGCCAGCAGTGCCGGACAGGGGGTTATGAACACTGAAGCTTTCTTT
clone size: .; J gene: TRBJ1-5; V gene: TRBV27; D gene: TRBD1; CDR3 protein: CASSPLQGADQPQHF; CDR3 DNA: TGTGCCAGCAGCCCCTTACAGGGGGCCGACCAGCCCCAGCATTTT
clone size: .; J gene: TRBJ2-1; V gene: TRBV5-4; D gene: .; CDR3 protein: CASSASGSYNEQFF; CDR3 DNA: TGTGCCAGCAGTGCCTCGGGCTCCTACAATGAGCAGTTCTTC
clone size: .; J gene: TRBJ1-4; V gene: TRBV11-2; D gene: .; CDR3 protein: CASSLNLNEKLFF; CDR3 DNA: TGTGCCAGCAGCTTAAACCTAAATGAAAAACTGTTTTTT
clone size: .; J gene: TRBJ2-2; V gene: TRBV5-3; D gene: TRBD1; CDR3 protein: CARSSSDRGARELFF; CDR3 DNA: TGTGCCAGATCATCCTCGGACAGGGGCGCCAGGGAGCTGTTTTTT